Below are 3 T cell receptor beta chains sequenced from a single sample in a study of blood T cells in healthy people across ages. Using a J-beta primer mix together with a sample-barcoded 5' primer, a second PCR was run for roughly 7 to 11 cycles. TCRdb analysed the 5' RACE reads with MiXCR anew, one entry per CDR3 protein. There are 650,000 or so distinct CDR3 sequences in the sample; 45% to 60% occur only once, and roughly 12% lies in the top ten. The sample consisted of blood. These receptors all stem from an elderly woman in good health.

This clonotype was counted only a few times. The chain links TRBV7-2 to TRBJ1-1; D gene ambiguous. V was clipped by 2 bases and J by 1 base, with 8 bases between them. CDR1 is SGHTA and CDR2 is FQGNSA in the germline V gene. The CDR3 totals 14 residues. The DNA for the CDR3 is TGTGCCAGCAGCTTACAGCCAGGGAACACTGAAGCTTTCTTT. Amino acid sequence: CASSLQPGNTEAFF. Using reference TRBV7-2 and TRBJ1-1 for the parts outside the CDR3, the full variable domain is GAGVSQSPSNKVTEKGKDVELRCDPISGHTALYWYRQSLGQGLEFLIYFQGNSAPDKSGLPSDRFSAERTGGSVSTLTIQRTQQEDSAVYLCASSLQPGNTEAFFGQGTRLTVV.

Ten or more counts support this clonotype. The chain uses TRBV9 and TRBJ2-7; D is possibly TRBD2 (5 bases). The CDR3 has 14 residues. From germline, CDR1 is SGDLS and CDR2 YYNGEE. The V end was cut by 4 bases, the J end by 2 bases, with 13 bases between. The CDR3 sequence: CASSLSGDPYEQYF. CDR3 bases: TGTGCCAGCAGCCTCTCCGGGGATCCCTACGAGCAGTACTTC.

This clonotype occurred many times. This sequence joins TRBV11-1 and TRBJ1-2; weak D call: TRBD1 (6 bases). Germline CDR1 and CDR2: SGHAT and FQDESV (reference sequence). Trimming removed 5 bases from V and 0 bases from J, with 10 bases in between. CDR3 length equals 14 residues. CDR3 bases: TGTGCCAGCAGCACTAGGACAGCTAACTATGGCTACACCTTC. This translates into CASSTRTANYGYTF.